The present entry profiles one T cell receptor (beta chain) with its context. The antigen remains unidentified. Germline CDR1 KGHSH, CDR2 LQKENI. This CDR3 comprises 15 residues. V was cut by 3 bases and J by 5 bases, with 16 bases left in between. This record comes from a study of siplizumab effects on memory and regulatory T cells. Study observations and caveats: Phenotypic classification as naive or memory proved unattainable for roughly 75-97% of proliferating CD4+ or CD8+ clones. Siplizumab significantly reduced alloreactive sequences traceable to unstimulated CD4+ memory cells.

Measured with immunoSEQ multiplex PCR; TCRdb has only the in-frame clones, and not every one. The sample lists 75,000 to 100,000 clones, 90% to 95% occurring once. V usage is TRBV18 and J usage is TRBJ2-5; either TRBD1 or TRBD2 may supply D (5 bases each). Source material: non-Treg CD4+ T cells sorted from blood. The TCR was taken from a human donor in good health. CDR3 sequence: CASSPLPEGSETQYF. CDR3 coding DNA: TGTGCCAGCTCACCCCTCCCAGAGGGGTCGGAGACCCAGTACTTC.